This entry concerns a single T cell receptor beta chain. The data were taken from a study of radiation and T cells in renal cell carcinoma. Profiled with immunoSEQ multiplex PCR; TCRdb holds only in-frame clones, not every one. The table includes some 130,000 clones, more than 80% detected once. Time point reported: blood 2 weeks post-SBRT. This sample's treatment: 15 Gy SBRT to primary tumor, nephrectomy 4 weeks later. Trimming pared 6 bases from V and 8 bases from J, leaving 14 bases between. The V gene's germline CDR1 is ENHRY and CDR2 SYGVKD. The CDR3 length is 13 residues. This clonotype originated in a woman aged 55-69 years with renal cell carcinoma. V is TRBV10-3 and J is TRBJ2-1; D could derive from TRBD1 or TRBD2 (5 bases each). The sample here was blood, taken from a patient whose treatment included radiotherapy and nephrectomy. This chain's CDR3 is CAIRLLEGDEQFF. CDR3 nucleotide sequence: TGTGCCATCAGATTACTAGAAGGGGATGAGCAGTTCTTC.